A single sample is the source of the 9 T cell receptor beta chains below, sequenced in a study of blood T cell repertoires in COVID-19. Only in-frame clones appear in the TCRdb table, and some are missing; sequencing was by immunoSEQ multiplex PCR. The table includes some 70,000 clones, roughly 84% detected once. Specimen: peripheral blood. Receptors originate from a man aged 45-65 years with active COVID-19.

This clone was seen just once. This sequence joins TRBV28 and TRBJ1-5; D unresolved. The V gene lost 6 bases and the J gene lost 1 base, with 13 bases spanning the gap. There are 15 residues in the CDR3. Per germline, CDR1 MDHEN and CDR2 SYDVKM. The CDR3 region has the DNA TGTGCCAGCAGAAAGCGGGCCGGGAGCAATCAGCCCCAGCATTTT. Translating it yields CASRKRAGSNQPQHF.

The genes are TRBV5-4 and TRBJ1-5, with a possible D match to TRBD1 (5 bases). V lost 4 bases, J lost 5 bases, and 13 bases lay in between. The CDR3 has 14 amino acids. In germline, CDR1 is SGHNT, CDR2 YYREEE (reference sequence). CDR3 region: CASSRGTRHQPQHF. Written as DNA, the CDR3 is TGTGCCAGCAGCCGGGGGACCAGGCATCAGCCCCAGCATTTT.

This sequence joins TRBV5-1 and TRBJ2-7; TRBD1 matches at 8 bases. Germline CDR1 is SGHRS and CDR2 is YFSETQ. The CDR3 extends over 15 amino acids. The J segment lost 1 base and the V segment lost 4 bases, leaving 7 bases of the junction unmatched. The CDR3 spells CASSRTGGISYEQYF. The CDR3 DNA sequence: TGCGCCAGCAGCCGTACAGGGGGAATATCCTACGAGCAGTACTTC.

The chain combines TRBV9 with TRBJ1-1, with TRBD1 matching over 7 bases. Losses at the gene ends were 4 bases for V and 1 base for J; bases not matched to a gene: 4. CDR3 length equals 14 residues. Germline-derived CDR1 and CDR2 are SGDLS and YYNGEE. CDR3 sequence: CASSPGQSNTEAFF. The DNA for the CDR3 is TGTGCCAGCAGCCCGGGACAGTCGAACACTGAAGCTTTCTTT.

This rearrangement joins TRBV28 to TRBJ1-6; TRBD1 matches at 7 bases. Germline loops: CDR1 MDHEN, CDR2 SYDVKM. V trimming: 8 bases; J trimming: 4 bases; junction bases outside the gene matches: 11. This CDR3 has 16 amino acids. CDR3 nucleotide sequence: TGTGCCAGCGTAACCGGGACAGCGGAATATAATTCACCCCTCCACTTT. It codes for CASVTGTAEYNSPLHF.

This sequence joins TRBV4-1 and TRBJ1-1; D is possibly TRBD1 (5 bases). The germline V and J ends were trimmed by 2 bases and 8 bases, with 12 bases remaining between them. This CDR3 region has 13 residues. Germline CDR1 is MGHRA and CDR2 is YSYEKL. Written as DNA, the CDR3 is TGCGCCAGCAGCCAATCGGGGGGAAGGGAAGCTTTCTTT. As protein: CASSQSGGREAFF.

Only one count was recorded for this clone. The chain couples TRBV29-1 to TRBJ2-3; 10 nucleotides line up with TRBD2. The CDR3 has 17 amino acids. The V segment lost 1 base and the J segment 4 bases; nucleotides outside the gene matches: 11. Germline V gene sequence: CDR1 SQVTM, CDR2 ANQGSEA. CDR3 amino acids: CSVEGRAGGYYADTQYF. The CDR3 DNA reads TGCAGCGTTGAAGGTCGAGCGGGGGGGTATTATGCAGATACGCAGTATTTT.

This rearrangement joins TRBV7-2 to TRBJ1-1; D remains ambiguous. The CDR3 sequence is 13 residues long. The germline CDR1 and CDR2 sequences are SGHTA and FQGNSA. V lost 5 bases and J lost 1, with 8 bases in between. CDR3 DNA: TGTGCCAGCAGCAGACACCGGAACACTGAAGCTTTCTTT. It translates to CASSRHRNTEAFF.

The rearrangement joins TRBV7-2 to TRBJ1-1; maybe TRBD1 (5 bases). CDR1 SGHTA and CDR2 FQGNSA come from the germline V gene. V lost 1 base to trimming and J lost 0 bases, with 9 bases between them. This CDR3 comprises 15 residues. The CDR3 protein is CASSLEGSMNTEAFF. The CDR3 coding sequence is TGTGCCAGCAGCTTAGAGGGGTCCATGAACACTGAAGCTTTCTTT.